This is a list of T cell receptor beta chains from one sample in a study of T cells in Graves' hyperthyroidism and ophthalmopathy. TCRdb re-called the multiplex PCR reads with MiXCR, one entry per CDR3 protein. The sample includes a few hundred thousand distinct CDR3 sequences, around 20% of them seen just once. Sequenced material: blood. The receptors were sampled from a man over 45 with Graves' ophthalmopathy. Both conserved end residues are part of each CDR3. Each record gives: V gene, D gene, J gene, clone size, CDR3 protein, CDR3 DNA. D genes are given only for firm matches. Size is omitted from some rows. Given values are once, few, many or a class for expanded clones.

v_gene: TRBV4-2; d_gene: TRBD1; j_gene: TRBJ2-7; abundance: -; CDR3aa: CASSQNRGSYEQYF; CDR3nt: TGTGCCAGCAGCCAAAACAGGGGCTCCTACGAGCAGTACTTC
v_gene: TRBV24-1; d_gene: TRBD2; j_gene: TRBJ2-2; abundance: -; CDR3aa: CATSGGLAGAPYTGELFF; CDR3nt: TGTGCCACCAGTGGAGGACTAGCGGGAGCGCCGTACACCGGGGAGCTGTTTTTT
v_gene: TRBV19; d_gene: TRBD2; j_gene: TRBJ2-1; abundance: few; CDR3aa: CASSIRGWVTSGSGNYNEQFF; CDR3nt: TGTGCCAGTAGTATTCGTGGTTGGGTGACTAGCGGGAGCGGGAACTACAATGAGCAGTTCTTC
v_gene: TRBV20-1; d_gene: TRBD1; j_gene: TRBJ1-5; abundance: few; CDR3aa: CSATTGWDDQPQHF; CDR3nt: TGCAGTGCCACGACAGGGTGGGACGATCAGCCCCAGCATTTT
v_gene: TRBV5-1; d_gene: -; j_gene: TRBJ1-4; abundance: many; CDR3aa: CASSLDGTNEKLFF; CDR3nt: TGCGCCAGCAGCCTCGACGGAACTAATGAAAAACTGTTTTTT
v_gene: TRBV20-1; d_gene: -; j_gene: TRBJ2-6; abundance: -; CDR3aa: CSARDDVGYPYGANVLTF; CDR3nt: TGCAGTGCTAGAGATGATGTGGGGTACCCCTATGGGGCCAACGTCCTGACTTTC
v_gene: TRBV20-1; d_gene: -; j_gene: TRBJ1-1; abundance: few; CDR3aa: CSARPGTLNTEAFF; CDR3nt: TGCAGTGCTAGACCGGGGACATTGAACACTGAAGCTTTCTTT
v_gene: TRBV28; d_gene: -; j_gene: TRBJ2-7; abundance: few; CDR3aa: CASVGDRTAFEQYF; CDR3nt: TGTGCCAGCGTGGGTGATAGGACAGCCTTTGAGCAGTACTTC
v_gene: TRBV20-1; d_gene: TRBD1; j_gene: TRBJ1-2; abundance: -; CDR3aa: CSARQPTGAGGYTF; CDR3nt: TGCAGTGCTAGACAACCGACAGGGGCGGGAGGCTACACCTTC
v_gene: TRBV9; d_gene: -; j_gene: TRBJ2-5; abundance: few; CDR3aa: CASNPHSGQETQYF; CDR3nt: TGTGCCAGCAACCCCCACAGCGGGCAAGAGACCCAGTACTTC
v_gene: TRBV27; d_gene: -; j_gene: TRBJ1-5; abundance: many; CDR3aa: CASSSGRSNQPQHF; CDR3nt: TGTGCCAGCAGTTCGGGCCGCAGCAATCAGCCCCAGCATTTT
v_gene: TRBV13; d_gene: -; j_gene: TRBJ2-7; abundance: -; CDR3aa: CASSSKGEFSYEQYF; CDR3nt: TGTGCCAGCAGCTCAAAGGGAGAGTTCTCCTACGAGCAGTACTTC
v_gene: TRBV7-7; d_gene: TRBD2; j_gene: TRBJ2-1; abundance: few; CDR3aa: CASSLGLAGGGGEQFF; CDR3nt: TGTGCTAGCAGCTTAGGACTAGCGGGAGGCGGGGGTGAGCAGTTCTTC
v_gene: TRBV2; d_gene: -; j_gene: TRBJ2-1; abundance: many; CDR3aa: CASSEVSRSNEQFF; CDR3nt: TGTGCCAGCAGTGAGGTTAGCCGGAGCAATGAGCAGTTCTTC
v_gene: TRBV27; d_gene: -; j_gene: TRBJ2-3; abundance: -; CDR3aa: CASSSSYTDTQYF; CDR3nt: TGTGCCAGCAGTTCCTCTTACACAGATACGCAGTATTTT
v_gene: TRBV6-1; d_gene: -; j_gene: TRBJ2-7; abundance: few; CDR3aa: CASRPPTVYEQYF; CDR3nt: TGTGCCAGCAGACCTCCAACCGTCTACGAGCAGTACTTC
v_gene: TRBV18; d_gene: -; j_gene: TRBJ1-5; abundance: many; CDR3aa: CASSPEVQGSQPQHF; CDR3nt: TGTGCCAGCTCACCAGAGGTACAGGGCAGTCAGCCCCAGCATTTT
v_gene: TRBV4-2; d_gene: -; j_gene: TRBJ1-4; abundance: -; CDR3aa: CASSQEVEGEKLFF; CDR3nt: TGTGCCAGCAGCCAAGAAGTAGAGGGAGAAAAACTGTTTTTT
v_gene: TRBV20-1; d_gene: -; j_gene: TRBJ1-1; abundance: -; CDR3aa: CSASRDWEMNTEAFF; CDR3nt: TGCAGTGCTAGCCGGGACTGGGAGATGAACACTGAAGCTTTCTTT
v_gene: TRBV3-1; d_gene: -; j_gene: TRBJ1-1; abundance: many; CDR3aa: CASSATVNTEAFF; CDR3nt: TGTGCCAGCAGCGCGACAGTGAACACTGAAGCTTTCTTT
v_gene: TRBV15; d_gene: -; j_gene: TRBJ1-1; abundance: many; CDR3aa: CATSRDRWRKTEAFF; CDR3nt: TGTGCCACCAGCAGAGATCGGTGGAGGAAGACTGAAGCTTTCTTT
v_gene: TRBV20-1; d_gene: TRBD1; j_gene: TRBJ2-3; abundance: -; CDR3aa: CSASLTGGFTDTQYF; CDR3nt: TGCAGTGCTAGCCTGACAGGGGGTTTCACAGATACGCAGTATTTT
v_gene: TRBV28; d_gene: TRBD2; j_gene: TRBJ2-5; abundance: many; CDR3aa: CASSLETSARETQYF; CDR3nt: TGTGCCAGCAGTTTGGAGACTAGCGCTAGAGAGACCCAGTACTTC
v_gene: TRBV5-1; d_gene: -; j_gene: TRBJ1-2; abundance: -; CDR3aa: CASSLAGAELPGGYTF; CDR3nt: TGCGCCAGCAGCTTGGCAGGCGCAGAGCTTCCGGGTGGCTACACCTTC
v_gene: TRBV7-9; d_gene: TRBD2; j_gene: TRBJ2-4; abundance: -; CDR3aa: CASSRVLAGGGKNIQYF; CDR3nt: TGTGCCAGCAGCCGCGTGTTAGCGGGAGGAGGCAAAAACATTCAGTACTTC
v_gene: TRBV18; d_gene: -; j_gene: TRBJ2-5; abundance: many; CDR3aa: CASSRGPPETQYF; CDR3nt: TGTGCCAGCTCACGCGGACCCCCGGAGACCCAGTACTTC
v_gene: TRBV12-3/TRBV12-4; d_gene: -; j_gene: TRBJ1-1; abundance: many; CDR3aa: CASSLGVTEAFF; CDR3nt: TGTGCCAGCAGTTTGGGGGTTACTGAAGCTTTCTTT
v_gene: TRBV10-1; d_gene: -; j_gene: TRBJ2-1; abundance: few; CDR3aa: CASSPGSSLLNEQFF; CDR3nt: TGCGCCAGCAGTCCAGGGTCCTCCCTACTCAATGAGCAGTTCTTC
v_gene: TRBV9; d_gene: TRBD2; j_gene: TRBJ2-7; abundance: -; CDR3aa: CASSPQWGGRSYEQYF; CDR3nt: TGTGCCAGCAGCCCACAGTGGGGCGGGAGATCGTACGAGCAGTACTTC
v_gene: TRBV19; d_gene: -; j_gene: TRBJ2-2; abundance: -; CDR3aa: CASSIPGAPSNTGELFF; CDR3nt: TGTGCCAGTAGTATCCCCGGAGCTCCCTCGAACACCGGGGAGCTGTTTTTT
v_gene: TRBV7-9; d_gene: TRBD2; j_gene: TRBJ2-1; abundance: -; CDR3aa: CASSSPGTSGPSEQFF; CDR3nt: TGTGCCAGCAGCTCGCCCGGGACTAGCGGACCTAGTGAGCAGTTCTTC
v_gene: TRBV6-5; d_gene: -; j_gene: TRBJ2-5; abundance: many; CDR3aa: CASSYVRSETQYF; CDR3nt: TGTGCCAGCAGTTACGTCCGTTCGGAGACCCAGTACTTC
v_gene: TRBV3-1; d_gene: -; j_gene: TRBJ2-5; abundance: many; CDR3aa: CASSLRGAETQYF; CDR3nt: TGTGCCAGCAGCCTCCGGGGGGCAGAGACCCAGTACTTC
v_gene: TRBV6-7; d_gene: -; j_gene: TRBJ1-1; abundance: -; CDR3aa: CASSDRRMNTEAFF; CDR3nt: TGTGCCAGCAGTGACAGACGGATGAACACTGAAGCTTTCTTT
v_gene: TRBV28; d_gene: -; j_gene: TRBJ2-2; abundance: many; CDR3aa: CASPPPGHSNTGELFF; CDR3nt: TGTGCCAGCCCGCCCCCGGGACATTCGAACACCGGGGAGCTGTTTTTT
v_gene: TRBV13; d_gene: -; j_gene: TRBJ1-3; abundance: few; CDR3aa: CASSSNTGYGNTIYF; CDR3nt: TGTGCCAGCAGCTCAAATACAGGGTATGGAAACACCATATATTTT
v_gene: TRBV4-2; d_gene: TRBD1; j_gene: TRBJ1-2; abundance: -; CDR3aa: CASSIQPGQGPGYTF; CDR3nt: TGTGCCAGCAGCATCCAGCCGGGACAGGGGCCTGGCTACACCTTC
v_gene: TRBV3-1; d_gene: -; j_gene: TRBJ2-7; abundance: many; CDR3aa: CASSQDNYPYEQYF; CDR3nt: TGTGCCAGCAGCCAAGATAACTACCCCTACGAGCAGTACTTC
v_gene: TRBV18; d_gene: -; j_gene: TRBJ1-6; abundance: -; CDR3aa: CASSQGNNSPLHF; CDR3nt: TGTGCCAGCAGCCAGGGTAATAATTCACCCCTCCACTTT
v_gene: TRBV30; d_gene: -; j_gene: TRBJ2-3; abundance: many; CDR3aa: CAWSRASTDTQYF; CDR3nt: TGTGCCTGGAGTCGGGCAAGCACAGATACGCAGTATTTT
v_gene: TRBV19; d_gene: -; j_gene: TRBJ2-2; abundance: few; CDR3aa: CASRLDGGRGTGELFF; CDR3nt: TGTGCCAGTAGACTGGACGGGGGGCGTGGGACCGGGGAGCTGTTTTTT
v_gene: TRBV27; d_gene: -; j_gene: TRBJ2-1; abundance: few; CDR3aa: CASSLAGLSYNEQFF; CDR3nt: TGTGCCAGCAGTTTGGCGGGCCTCTCCTACAATGAGCAGTTCTTC
v_gene: TRBV20-1; d_gene: TRBD2; j_gene: TRBJ2-7; abundance: many; CDR3aa: CSASKTSGNNYEQYF; CDR3nt: TGCAGTGCTTCCAAGACTAGCGGGAACAACTACGAGCAGTACTTC
v_gene: TRBV5-1; d_gene: -; j_gene: TRBJ1-3; abundance: -; CDR3aa: CASSRGELPSGNTIYF; CDR3nt: TGCGCCAGCAGCCGAGGGGAGTTACCCTCTGGAAACACCATATATTTT
v_gene: TRBV2; d_gene: -; j_gene: TRBJ1-4; abundance: many; CDR3aa: CASRTDRNEKLFF; CDR3nt: TGTGCCAGCCGTACAGACCGGAATGAAAAACTGTTTTTT
v_gene: TRBV30; d_gene: TRBD2; j_gene: TRBJ2-5; abundance: many; CDR3aa: CAWSVALAGVETQYF; CDR3nt: TGTGCCTGGAGTGTCGCCCTAGCGGGAGTGGAGACCCAGTACTTC
v_gene: TRBV7-3; d_gene: TRBD2; j_gene: TRBJ2-1; abundance: many; CDR3aa: CASSKVGGSLVDNEQFF; CDR3nt: TGTGCCAGCAGCAAAGTCGGGGGGAGTTTAGTGGACAATGAGCAGTTCTTC
v_gene: TRBV28; d_gene: -; j_gene: TRBJ2-7; abundance: few; CDR3aa: CASSAGDREQYF; CDR3nt: TGTGCCAGCAGCGCCGGGGACCGCGAGCAGTACTTC
v_gene: TRBV18; d_gene: -; j_gene: TRBJ2-6; abundance: -; CDR3aa: CASSPALELPSGANVLTF; CDR3nt: TGTGCCAGCTCACCAGCTCTCGAGCTGCCCTCTGGGGCCAACGTCCTGACTTTC
v_gene: TRBV20-1; d_gene: -; j_gene: TRBJ1-6; abundance: few; CDR3aa: CSAPSGAGSPLHF; CDR3nt: TGCAGTGCTCCTTCAGGGGCTGGTTCACCCCTCCACTTT
v_gene: TRBV29-1; d_gene: -; j_gene: TRBJ2-5; abundance: many; CDR3aa: CSVEPRDNQETQYF; CDR3nt: TGCAGCGTTGAACCCCGGGACAACCAAGAGACCCAGTACTTC
v_gene: TRBV2; d_gene: -; j_gene: TRBJ2-3; abundance: few; CDR3aa: CASSDLASSTDTQYF; CDR3nt: TGTGCCAGCAGTGACCTAGCGAGTAGCACAGATACGCAGTATTTT
v_gene: TRBV6-1; d_gene: TRBD2; j_gene: TRBJ2-5; abundance: few; CDR3aa: CASESGGTETQYF; CDR3nt: TGTGCCAGTGAAAGCGGGGGGACCGAGACCCAGTACTTC
v_gene: TRBV9; d_gene: -; j_gene: TRBJ2-3; abundance: -; CDR3aa: CASSVARGAISTDTQYF; CDR3nt: TGTGCCAGCAGCGTAGCTAGAGGGGCGATAAGCACAGATACGCAGTATTTT
v_gene: TRBV6-2/TRBV6-3; d_gene: TRBD1; j_gene: TRBJ1-5; abundance: -; CDR3aa: CASRLGQGSLNPNQPQHF; CDR3nt: TGTGCCAGCAGACTCGGACAGGGATCATTGAACCCCAATCAGCCCCAGCATTTT
v_gene: TRBV20-1; d_gene: -; j_gene: TRBJ1-1; abundance: -; CDR3aa: CSARVNFEAFF; CDR3nt: TGCAGTGCTAGAGTTAACTTTGAAGCTTTCTTT
v_gene: TRBV28; d_gene: -; j_gene: TRBJ1-5; abundance: many; CDR3aa: CASSSLGGHQPQHF; CDR3nt: TGTGCCAGCAGTTCCCTGGGGGGGCACCAGCCCCAGCATTTT
v_gene: TRBV12-5; d_gene: -; j_gene: TRBJ1-1; abundance: once; CDR3aa: CASGLDGDTEAFF; CDR3nt: TGTGCTAGTGGTTTGGATGGGGACACTGAAGCTTTCTTT
v_gene: TRBV11-3; d_gene: -; j_gene: TRBJ2-2; abundance: many; CDR3aa: CASSPSGSTYTGELFF; CDR3nt: TGTGCCAGCAGCCCAAGTGGGTCGACTTACACCGGGGAGCTGTTTTTT
v_gene: TRBV5-4; d_gene: -; j_gene: TRBJ2-7; abundance: -; CDR3aa: CASSPLGGSSYEQYF; CDR3nt: TGTGCCAGCAGCCCGCTCGGGGGAAGCTCCTACGAGCAGTACTTC